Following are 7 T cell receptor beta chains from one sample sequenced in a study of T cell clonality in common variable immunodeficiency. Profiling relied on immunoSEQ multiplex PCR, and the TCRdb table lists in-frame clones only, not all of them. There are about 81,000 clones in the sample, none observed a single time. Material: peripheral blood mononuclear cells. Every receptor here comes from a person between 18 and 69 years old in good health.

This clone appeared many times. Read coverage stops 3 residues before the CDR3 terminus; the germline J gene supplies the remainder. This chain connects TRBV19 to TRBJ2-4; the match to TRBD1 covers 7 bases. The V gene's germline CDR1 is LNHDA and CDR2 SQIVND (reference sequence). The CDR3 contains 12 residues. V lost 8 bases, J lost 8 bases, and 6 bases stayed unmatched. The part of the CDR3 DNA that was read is TGTGCCAGTCGACAGGGACGTGACATT. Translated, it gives CASRQGRDI. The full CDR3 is CASRQGRDIQYF.

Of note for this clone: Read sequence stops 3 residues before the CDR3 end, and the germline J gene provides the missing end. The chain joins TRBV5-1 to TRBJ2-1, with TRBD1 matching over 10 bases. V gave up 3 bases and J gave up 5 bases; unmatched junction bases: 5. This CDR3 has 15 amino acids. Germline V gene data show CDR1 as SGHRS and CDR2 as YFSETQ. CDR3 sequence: CASSSGQGRHNEQFF. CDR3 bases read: TGCGCCAGCAGCTCGGGACAGGGGCGTCACAATGAG.

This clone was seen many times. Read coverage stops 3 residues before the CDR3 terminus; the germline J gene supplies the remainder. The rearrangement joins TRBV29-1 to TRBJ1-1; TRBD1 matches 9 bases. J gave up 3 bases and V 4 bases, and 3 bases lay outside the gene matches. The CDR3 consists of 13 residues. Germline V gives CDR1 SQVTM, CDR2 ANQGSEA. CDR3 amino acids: CSVGDREDTEAFF. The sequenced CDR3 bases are TGCAGCGTTGGGGACAGGGAGGACACTGAA.

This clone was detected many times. CDR3 DNA (partial): TGCAGTGCTAGTGTTAGCGGGAAAATCTGGGGGTACAATGAG. It is translated as CSASVSGKIWGYNE. The entire CDR3 is CSASVSGKIWGYNEQFF. The chain employs TRBV20-1 and TRBJ2-1, with TRBD2 matching 8 bases. The read ends 3 residues before the CDR3 terminus; that terminus is restored from the germline J gene. V lost 3 bases to trimming and J lost 4 bases; unmatched junction nucleotides: 14. The germline V gene has CDR1 DFQATT and CDR2 SNEGSKA (reference sequence). The CDR3 contains 17 residues.

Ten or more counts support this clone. CDR3 sequence reads: CSVGDRPGNTIYF. The part of the CDR3 DNA that was read is TGCAGCGTGGGGGACAGACCTGGAAACACC. This chain connects TRBV29-1 to TRBJ1-3, with 7 bases fitting TRBD1. The read gets to within 3 residues of the CDR3 end, and the germline J gene fills in the rest. The trim removed 6 bases at V and 2 bases at J, leaving 4 bases unmatched. Germline CDR1 is SQVTM and CDR2 is ANQGSEA. The CDR3 is made up of 13 amino acids.

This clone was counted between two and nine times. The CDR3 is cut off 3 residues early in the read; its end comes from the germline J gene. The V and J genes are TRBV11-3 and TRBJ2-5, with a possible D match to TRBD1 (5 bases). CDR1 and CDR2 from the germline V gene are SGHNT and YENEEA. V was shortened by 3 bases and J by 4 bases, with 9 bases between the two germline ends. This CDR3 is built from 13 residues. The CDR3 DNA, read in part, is TGTGCCAGCAGCTTGGGGCCCGTAGAGACC. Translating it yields CASSLGPVET. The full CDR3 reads CASSLGPVETQYF.

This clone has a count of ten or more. The DNA read from the CDR3 is TGTGCCAGCAGTTCCGGGCCAGGGACAGGGCCGACTGGGGCCAACGTC. It yields the protein CASSSGPGTGPTGANV. The full-length CDR3 reads as CASSSGPGTGPTGANVLTF. V is TRBV28 and J is TRBJ2-6, with 9 bases fitting TRBD1. The CDR3 end is not reached by the read, which stops 3 residues before it; the germline J gene fills it in. Germline trimming cut 4 bases from V and 2 bases from J; bases unmatched to any gene: 12. Germline V CDR1 and CDR2: MDHEN, SYDVKM. The CDR3 consists of 19 residues.